Each of the 28 T cell receptor beta chains below was sequenced from the same sample in a study of cytomegalovirus exposure and HLA in healthy donors. The PCR contained 60 Vbeta and 13 Jbeta primers. The assay was immunoSEQ multiplex PCR, and TCRdb's table has in-frame clones only and misses some. The sample lists nearly 110,000 clones, 60% to 80% occurring once. Sequencing input: PBMCs. These TCRs come from a boy younger than 18 in good health and CMV-seronegative.

This chain connects TRBV4-1 to TRBJ2-5; no reliable D call. The germline V gene has CDR1 MGHRA and CDR2 YSYEKL. The CDR3 is 13 residues long. Trimming stripped 2 bases from V and 4 bases from J, with 8 bases between. CDR3 sequence (DNA): TGCGCCAGCAGCCAACCTATCGGAGAGACCCAGTACTTC. Translation gives CASSQPIGETQYF.

V is TRBV6-5 and J is TRBJ2-7; 11 nucleotides agree with TRBD1. The CDR3 contains 14 residues. V was pared by 5 bases and J by 5 bases, with 5 bases of the junction left unmatched. In germline, CDR1 is MNHEY, CDR2 SVGAGI. The CDR3 coding sequence is TGTGCCAGCAGTACCGGGACAGGGGGTCACGAGCAGTACTTC. Translating gives CASSTGTGGHEQYF.

The V gene is TRBV11-2, the J gene TRBJ2-2, with a weak D call TRBD2 (5 bases). The CDR3 is made up of 15 amino acids. Germline V lookup: CDR1 SGHAT, CDR2 FQNNGV. V gave up 4 bases and J gave up 9 bases, with 18 bases separating them. In nucleotides, the CDR3 is TGTGCCAGCAGCTCCCTCAGCGGTCGGAGAAGGGAGCTGTTTTTT. It codes for CASSSLSGRRRELFF.

This rearrangement joins TRBV4-1 to TRBJ2-7; 10 nucleotides line up with TRBD1. CDR3 size: 14 residues. The germline V gene encodes CDR1 MGHRA and CDR2 YSYEKL. The junction had 6 bases not matched to a gene; V was cut back by 4 bases and J by 6 bases. This CDR3 reads CASSLGTGESEQYF. In DNA form, the CDR3 reads TGCGCCAGCAGCCTAGGGACAGGGGAGAGCGAGCAGTACTTC.

This clone was counted a few times. The chain has TRBV10-3 and TRBJ2-6; D gene unclear. The CDR3 covers 15 residues. Germline values: CDR1 ENHRY, CDR2 SYGVKD. Trimming took off 10 bases at V and 0 bases at J, with 13 bases between the two ends. CDR3 coding DNA: TGTGCCACCAGACGCGCTATCTCTGGGGCCAACGTCCTGACTTTC. Its translation is CATRRAISGANVLTF.

Regarding this clone: The final CDR3 position lacks the conserved phenylalanine or tryptophan, pointing to a likely read error. The chain has TRBV27 and TRBJ2-4; 11 bases agree with TRBD2. The trim removed 5 bases at V and 6 bases at J, leaving 6 bases unmatched. Germline V gene data show CDR1 as MNHEY and CDR2 as SMNVEV (reference sequence). The CDR3 has 15 amino acids. CDR3 sequence reads: CASSPLAGGGNIQYV. CDR3 in DNA: TGTGCCAGCAGTCCGCTAGCGGGGGGCGGAAACATTCAGTACGTC.

The V and J genes are TRBV25-1 and TRBJ1-1; possibly TRBD1 for D (5 bases). V was clipped by 3 bases and J by 10 bases, with 15 bases between them. The CDR3 consists of 13 residues. The germline gives CDR1 MGHDK, CDR2 SYGVNS. The CDR3 bases are TGTGCCAGCAGTGATCCCGCTCAGGGTGGAGCTTTCTTT. It yields the protein CASSDPAQGGAFF. Full variable domain (missing parts from reference TRBV25-1 and TRBJ1-1): EADIYQTPRYLVIGTGKKITLECSQTMGHDKMYWYQQDPGMELHLIHYSYGVNSTEKGDLSSESTVSRIRTEHFPLTLESARPSHTSQYLCASSDPAQGGAFFGQGTRLTVV.

Points on this clone: Germline and junction disagree at one end, which may indicate a read error. Other DNA sequences in this specimen translate into the identical CDR3. The rearrangement joins TRBV6-5 to TRBJ1-1, with D unresolved. Looked up from germline, CDR1 is MNHEY and CDR2 is SVGAGI. The CDR3 is made up of 15 amino acids. CDR3 residues: CASSYSGTVNTEAFF. CDR3 in DNA: TGTGCCAGTAGTTACTCCGGTACAGTGAACACTGAAGCTTTCTTT.

This rearrangement joins TRBV6-6 to TRBJ1-2; possibly TRBD1 for D (5 bases). This CDR3 has 14 residues. CDR1 is MNHNY and CDR2 is SVGAGI in the germline V gene (reference sequence). V shed 6 bases and J shed 6 bases, with 17 bases lying between them. In DNA form, the CDR3 reads TGTGCCAGCAGGGGTCTGGACAAGGAAGATGGCTACACCTTC. Protein sequence: CASRGLDKEDGYTF.

The chain joins TRBV29-1 to TRBJ1-1, with D possibly TRBD1 on 6 matching bases. Per germline, CDR1 SQVTM and CDR2 ANQGSEA. The CDR3 sequence is 11 residues long. The ends were cut back, 4 bases at V and 4 bases at J, with 7 bases in the middle. The DNA for the CDR3 is TGCAGCGTTGTCAGGGGCACTGAAGCTTTCTTT. Protein product: CSVVRGTEAFF.

Only a few counts were recorded for this clone. This sequence joins TRBV5-1 and TRBJ1-2; D perhaps matches TRBD1 (6 bases). Trimming took 5 bases from V and 3 from J, leaving 14 bases between them. Germline V lookup: CDR1 SGHRS, CDR2 YFSETQ. This CDR3 spans 14 amino acids. The CDR3 sequence is CASSSTAGDYGYTF. In DNA form, the CDR3 reads TGCGCCAGCAGTTCTACGGCAGGGGACTATGGCTACACCTTC.

This clone was picked up a small number of times. This rearrangement joins TRBV27 to TRBJ2-1; 8 bases align to TRBD2. With V trimmed by 0 bases and J by 0 bases, 7 bases remained unmatched. This CDR3 region has 18 residues. Germline V CDR1 and CDR2: MNHEY, SMNVEV (reference sequence). The chain's CDR3 is CASSLSRLAPSSYNEQFF. For the CDR3, the DNA is TGTGCCAGCAGTTTATCTAGACTAGCGCCTAGCTCCTACAATGAGCAGTTCTTC.

V gene TRBV15 combines with J gene TRBJ1-1; maybe TRBD1 (5 bases). The V end lost 0 bases, the J end lost 0 bases, and 11 bases lay between the germline ends. The CDR3 sequence is 16 residues long. Germline V gene sequence: CDR1 LNHNV, CDR2 YYDKDF (reference sequence). The CDR3, as DNA: TGTGCCACCAGCAGAGAGGACAAAACAATGAACACTGAAGCTTTCTTT. Its translation: CATSREDKTMNTEAFF. Combining the CDR3 with reference TRBV15 and TRBJ1-1 gives the whole variable domain DAMVIQNPRYQVTQFGKPVTLSCSQTLNHNVMYWYQQKSSQAPKLLFHYYDKDFNNEADTPDNFQSRRPNTSFCFLDIRSPGLGDTAMYLCATSREDKTMNTEAFFGQGTRLTVV.

The chain employs TRBV28 and TRBJ2-7, with a tentative D call TRBD1 (5 bases). V was cut by 5 bases and J by 3 bases, with 20 bases left in between. The V gene's germline CDR1 is MDHEN and CDR2 SYDVKM. This CDR3 region has 16 residues. CDR3 loop: CASSRIAGPRFYEQYF. The CDR3 region has the DNA TGTGCCAGCAGTCGCATTGCAGGGCCTCGGTTCTACGAGCAGTACTTC.

This clone was seen once. The rearrangement uses TRBV11-1 and TRBJ2-1; 11 bases line up with TRBD2. Germline V gives CDR1 SGHAT, CDR2 FQDESV (reference sequence). Trimming removed 1 base from V and 0 bases from J; junction bases left unmatched: 8. The CDR3 spans 19 residues. Here the CDR3 reads CASSLEALAGESSYNEQFF. DNA for the CDR3: TGTGCCAGCAGCTTAGAGGCACTAGCGGGGGAGAGCTCCTACAATGAGCAGTTCTTC.

The chain joins TRBV9 to TRBJ1-5; 10 bases agree with TRBD1. The J segment lost 5 bases and the V segment lost 3 bases, leaving 2 bases of the junction unmatched. Germline-derived CDR1 and CDR2 are SGDLS and YYNGEE. The CDR3 covers 14 residues. CDR3 DNA: TGTGCCAGCAGCGGGACAGGGGGACATCAGCCCCAGCATTTT. It yields the protein CASSGTGGHQPQHF.

The chain employs TRBV10-3 and TRBJ2-7; tentative D call: TRBD1 (5 bases). Germline CDR1 reads ENHRY; CDR2 reads SYGVKD. Trimming removed 4 bases from V and 6 bases from J, with 16 bases in between. The CDR3 is 14 residues long. The CDR3 DNA reads TGTGCCATCAGTGGCCTCGGCAGGGTGGGCGAGCAGTACTTC. This encodes CAISGLGRVGEQYF.

The chain recombines TRBV7-2 with TRBJ2-1, with D perhaps TRBD2 (6 bases). CDR3 length: 16 amino acids. V was trimmed by 1 base and J by 2 bases, leaving 12 bases between them. Looked up from germline, CDR1 is SGHTA and CDR2 is FQGNSA. The CDR3 reads CASSLVPRGTYNEQFF. DNA for the CDR3: TGTGCCAGCAGCTTAGTCCCCCGGGGGACCTACAATGAGCAGTTCTTC.

The chain carries TRBV2 and TRBJ2-2, with D unclear. V lost 7 bases and J 7 bases, leaving 7 bases between the germline ends. The CDR3 contains 11 residues. Per germline, CDR1 SNHLY and CDR2 FYNNEI. For the CDR3, the DNA is TGTGCCAGCACCACGGGCGGGGAGCTGTTTTTT. Its protein product is CASTTGGELFF.

V gene TRBV7-9 combines with J gene TRBJ1-2, with 8 bases matching TRBD1. With V trimmed by 5 bases and J by 4 bases, 9 bases remained unmatched. Germline CDR1 is SEHNR and CDR2 is FQNEAQ (reference sequence). The CDR3 is 15 amino acids. The chain's CDR3 is CASSLSQGAAYGYTF. The CDR3 DNA sequence: TGTGCCAGCAGCCTTAGCCAGGGGGCGGCCTATGGCTACACCTTC.

The genes are TRBV5-1 and TRBJ2-1, with 11 bases lining up with TRBD2. The V gene end was trimmed by 4 bases and the J gene end by 3 bases; junction bases not matched to a gene: 3. In germline, CDR1 is SGHRS, CDR2 YFSETQ. The CDR3 is 15 amino acids. The CDR3 region is CASSAGLADYNEQFF. CDR3 coding DNA: TGCGCCAGCAGCGCGGGACTAGCGGACTACAATGAGCAGTTCTTC. Based on the CDR3 plus reference TRBV5-1 and TRBJ2-1, the full variable domain is KAGVTQTPRYLIKTRGQQVTLSCSPISGHRSVSWYQQTPGQGLQFLFEYFSETQRNKGNFPGRFSGRQFSNSRSEMNVSTLELGDSALYLCASSAGLADYNEQFFGPGTRLTVL.

This rearrangement joins TRBV6-5 to TRBJ2-1; 10 bases agree with TRBD2. Per germline, CDR1 MNHEY and CDR2 SVGAGI. The length of the CDR3 is 14 residues. J gave up 4 bases and V 6 bases, and 3 bases lay outside the gene matches. The CDR3 protein is CASSKREGYNEQFF. CDR3 DNA sequence: TGTGCCAGCAGCAAGCGGGAGGGGTACAATGAGCAGTTCTTC.

The J gene is TRBJ2-1, the V gene TRBV27; unclear D gene. This CDR3 has 13 amino acids. Germline V CDR1 and CDR2: MNHEY, SMNVEV (reference sequence). Trimming took 3 bases from V and 7 from J, leaving 10 bases between them. CDR3 bases: TGTGCCAGCAGTTTGGCATCCATGAATGAGCAGTTCTTC. Protein sequence: CASSLASMNEQFF.

V is TRBV30 and J is TRBJ2-3; 7 nucleotides match TRBD2. CDR1 and CDR2 (germline): GTSNPN, SVGIG (reference sequence). The ends lost 0 bases at V and 6 bases at J; junction bases unmatched: 12. There are 16 residues in the CDR3. CDR3 sequence reads: CAWSVPLAERRDTQYF. Written as DNA, the CDR3 is TGTGCCTGGAGTGTTCCCCTAGCGGAAAGGCGGGATACGCAGTATTTT.

J is TRBJ1-1 and V is TRBV2; 7 nucleotides align to TRBD1. Germline CDR1 reads SNHLY; CDR2 reads FYNNEI. Trimming took 4 bases from V and 3 from J; bases not matched to a gene: 5. The CDR3 covers 14 residues. The CDR3 DNA reads as TGTGCCAGCAGTGGACAGGGATCGGACACTGAAGCTTTCTTT. It translates to CASSGQGSDTEAFF. Based on the CDR3 plus reference TRBV2 and TRBJ1-1, the full variable domain is EPEVTQTPSHQVTQMGQEVILRCVPISNHLYFYWYRQILGQKVEFLVSFYNNEISEKSEIFDDQFSVERPDGSNFTLKIRSTKLEDSAMYFCASSGQGSDTEAFFGQGTRLTVV.

The V call is TRBV2, the J call TRBJ1-2; no reliable D call. Germline CDR1 reads SNHLY; CDR2 reads FYNNEI. The V end lost 3 bases, the J end lost 8 bases, and 10 bases lay between the germline ends. The CDR3 runs 12 residues. CDR3: CASSEITRGYTF. CDR3 in DNA: TGTGCCAGCAGTGAGATTACGCGGGGCTACACCTTC.

V and J are TRBV2 and TRBJ2-1; 8 bases fit TRBD1. Unmatched junction bases numbered 3, after V lost 6 bases and J lost 5 bases. The germline V gene has CDR1 SNHLY and CDR2 FYNNEI. CDR3 length: 13 amino acids. This chain's CDR3 is CASSDRGNNEQFF. CDR3 DNA sequence: TGTGCCAGCAGCGACAGGGGAAACAATGAGCAGTTCTTC.

This sequence joins TRBV9 and TRBJ2-5; 9 bases map to TRBD1. Germline lookup yields CDR1 SGDLS and CDR2 YYNGEE. V lost 3 bases and J lost 5; bases outside the gene matches: 8. This CDR3 has 15 residues. CDR3 sequence (DNA): TGTGCCAGCAGCGCCGGGACAGGGATTGGGGAGACCCAGTACTTC. The encoded protein is CASSAGTGIGETQYF.